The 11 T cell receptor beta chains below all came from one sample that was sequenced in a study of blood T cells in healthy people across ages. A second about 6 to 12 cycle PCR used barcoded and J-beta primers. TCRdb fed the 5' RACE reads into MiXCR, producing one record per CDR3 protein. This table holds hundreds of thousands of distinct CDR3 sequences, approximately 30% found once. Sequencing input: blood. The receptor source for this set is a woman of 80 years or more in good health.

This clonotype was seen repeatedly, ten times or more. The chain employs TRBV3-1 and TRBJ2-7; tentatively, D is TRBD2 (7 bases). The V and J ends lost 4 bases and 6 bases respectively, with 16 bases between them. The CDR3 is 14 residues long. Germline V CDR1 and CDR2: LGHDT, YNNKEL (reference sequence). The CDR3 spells CASSRRGGGGEQYF. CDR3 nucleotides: TGTGCCAGCAGCCGCCGAGGGGGGGGAGGCGAGCAGTACTTC.

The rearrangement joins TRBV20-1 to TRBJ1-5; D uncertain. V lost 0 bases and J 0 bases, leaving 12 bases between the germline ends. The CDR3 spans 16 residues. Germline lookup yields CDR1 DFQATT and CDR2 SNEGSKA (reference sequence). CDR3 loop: CSARDEQPYSNQPQHF. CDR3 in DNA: TGCAGTGCTAGAGATGAACAGCCTTATAGCAATCAGCCCCAGCATTTT.

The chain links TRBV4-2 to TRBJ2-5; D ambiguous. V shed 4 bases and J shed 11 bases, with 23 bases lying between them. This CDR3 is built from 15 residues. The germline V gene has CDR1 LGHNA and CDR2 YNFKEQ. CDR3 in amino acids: CASSRGPERNNEQYF. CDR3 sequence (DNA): TGTGCCAGCAGCCGAGGACCGGAGAGAAACAATGAGCAGTACTTC.

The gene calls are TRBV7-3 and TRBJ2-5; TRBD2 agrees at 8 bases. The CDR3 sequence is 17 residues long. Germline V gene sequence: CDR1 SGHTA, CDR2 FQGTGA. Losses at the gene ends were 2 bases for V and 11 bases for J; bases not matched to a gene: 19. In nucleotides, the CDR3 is TGTGCCAGCAGCTTAGGGCGGGGGACTAGTAATAGGCATGAGCAGTACTTC. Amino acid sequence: CASSLGRGTSNRHEQYF.

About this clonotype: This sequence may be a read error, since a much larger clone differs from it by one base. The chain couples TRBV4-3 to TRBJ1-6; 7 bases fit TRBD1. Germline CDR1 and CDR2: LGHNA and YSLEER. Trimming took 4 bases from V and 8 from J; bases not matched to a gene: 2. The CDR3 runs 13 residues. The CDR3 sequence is CASSRGQDSPLHF. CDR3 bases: TGCGCCAGCAGCCGCGGACAGGATTCACCCCTCCACTTT.

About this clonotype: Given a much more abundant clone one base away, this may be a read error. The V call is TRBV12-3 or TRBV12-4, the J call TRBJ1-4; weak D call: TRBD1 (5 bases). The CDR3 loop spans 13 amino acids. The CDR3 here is CASSLGGIEELFF. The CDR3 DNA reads TGTGCCAGCAGTTTGGGGGGGATTGAAGAACTGTTTTTT.

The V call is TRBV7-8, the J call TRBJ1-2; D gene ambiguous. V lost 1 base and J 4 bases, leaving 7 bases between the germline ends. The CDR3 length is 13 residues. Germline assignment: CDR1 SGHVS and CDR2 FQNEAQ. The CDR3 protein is CASSLEQRYGYTF. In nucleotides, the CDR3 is TGTGCCAGCAGCTTAGAACAGCGCTATGGCTACACCTTC.

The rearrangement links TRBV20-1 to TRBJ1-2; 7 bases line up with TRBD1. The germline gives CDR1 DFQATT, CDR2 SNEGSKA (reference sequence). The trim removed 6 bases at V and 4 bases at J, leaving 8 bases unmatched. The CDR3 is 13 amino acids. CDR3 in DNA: TGCAGTGCCCGGGTCGGGACAGTCTATGGCTACACCTTC. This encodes CSARVGTVYGYTF.

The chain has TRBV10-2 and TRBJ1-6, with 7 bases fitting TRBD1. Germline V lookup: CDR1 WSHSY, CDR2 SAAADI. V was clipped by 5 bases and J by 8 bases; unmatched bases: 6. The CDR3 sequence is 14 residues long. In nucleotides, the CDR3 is TGCGCCAGCAGTAAACAGGGGTGGGATTCACCCCTCCACTTT. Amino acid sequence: CASSKQGWDSPLHF.

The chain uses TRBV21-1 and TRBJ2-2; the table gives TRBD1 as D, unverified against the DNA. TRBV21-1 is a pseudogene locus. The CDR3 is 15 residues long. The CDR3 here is CASRWTGGNTGELFF. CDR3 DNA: TGTGCCAGCAGATGGACAGGGGGGAACACCGGGGAGCTGTTTTTT.

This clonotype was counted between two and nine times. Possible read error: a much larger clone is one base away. Here the CDR3 DNA reads TGCGCCAGCAGCCCCGGGACAGGGTCCCGTACGCAGTATTTT. Translated: CASSPGTGSRTQYF. The gene calls are TRBV5-1 and TRBJ2-3; TRBD1 agrees at 9 bases. Trimming removed 4 bases from V and 8 bases from J; junction bases left unmatched: 8. CDR3 length: 14 residues. The V gene's germline CDR1 is SGHRS and CDR2 YFSETQ.